The rows below give T cell receptor beta chains drawn from one sample of a study of PD-1 blockade in classical Hodgkin lymphoma. Measured with immunoSEQ multiplex PCR; TCRdb has only the in-frame clones, and not every one. This table holds 90,000 to 140,000 clones, approximately 89% found once. Sequencing used peripheral blood mononuclear cells (PBMCs), obtained before the fourth cycle of nivolumab. The receptor source for this set is a human donor with classical Hodgkin lymphoma. The CDR3 runs from the conserved cysteine through the conserved F or W. The order of the fields is V gene, D gene, clone size, J gene, CDR3 DNA, CDR3 protein. D genes are given only for firm matches. Expanded clones get a size class; other rows say once, few or many, or leave the size out.

V gene: TRBV18; D gene: NA; clone size: NA; J gene: TRBJ2-1; CDR3 DNA: TGTGCCAGCTCACCCGTATCGGGTTACTACAATGAGCAGTTCTTC; CDR3 protein: CASSPVSGYYNEQFF
V gene: TRBV5-8; D gene: NA; clone size: NA; J gene: TRBJ2-7; CDR3 DNA: TGTGCCAGCAGCTTGGAATCGGACTTTTATAGCTACGAGCAGTACTTC; CDR3 protein: CASSLESDFYSYEQYF
V gene: TRBV28; D gene: NA; clone size: NA; J gene: TRBJ1-5; CDR3 DNA: TGTGCCAGCAGCCTCACTTCGCTGGGCAATCAGCCCCAGCATTTT; CDR3 protein: CASSLTSLGNQPQHF
V gene: TRBV18; D gene: NA; clone size: NA; J gene: TRBJ2-5; CDR3 DNA: TGTGCCAGCTCACCCATGGGGGAAGAGACCCAGTACTTC; CDR3 protein: CASSPMGEETQYF
V gene: TRBV6-5; D gene: TRBD2; clone size: NA; J gene: TRBJ2-1; CDR3 DNA: TGTGCCAGCAGTTACTCGTCTAGCGGACACAATGAGCAGTTCTTC; CDR3 protein: CASSYSSSGHNEQFF
V gene: TRBV4-1; D gene: TRBD1; clone size: NA; J gene: TRBJ2-2; CDR3 DNA: TGCGCCAGCAGCCAAGATCGGGACAGCACCGGGGAGCTGTTTTTT; CDR3 protein: CASSQDRDSTGELFF
V gene: TRBV9; D gene: TRBD2; clone size: NA; J gene: TRBJ2-2; CDR3 DNA: TGTGCCAGCAGCGCCAACCCGGGACTAAACACCGGGGAGCTGTTTTTT; CDR3 protein: CASSANPGLNTGELFF
V gene: TRBV7-2; D gene: NA; clone size: NA; J gene: TRBJ2-7; CDR3 DNA: TGTGCCAGCAGCTTAGCGGTGCAAACCTACGAGCAGTACTTC; CDR3 protein: CASSLAVQTYEQYF
V gene: TRBV5-5; D gene: NA; clone size: NA; J gene: TRBJ1-5; CDR3 DNA: TGTGCCAGCAGCTTGTCAGTGAACTATAGCAATCAGCCCCAGCATTTT; CDR3 protein: CASSLSVNYSNQPQHF
V gene: TRBV7-9; D gene: TRBD2; clone size: NA; J gene: TRBJ2-1; CDR3 DNA: TGTGCCAGCAGCCCAAGGGACTACCTCTCCTACAATGAGCAGTTCTTC; CDR3 protein: CASSPRDYLSYNEQFF
V gene: TRBV6-4; D gene: TRBD2; clone size: NA; J gene: TRBJ2-1; CDR3 DNA: TGTGCCAGCAGTCGGACTAGCGGGAGGGACAATGAGCAGTTCTTC; CDR3 protein: CASSRTSGRDNEQFF
V gene: TRBV18; D gene: NA; clone size: NA; J gene: TRBJ1-4; CDR3 DNA: TGTGCCAGCTCACCCAGCTTTGGGTCCCCTAATGAAAAACTGTTTTTT; CDR3 protein: CASSPSFGSPNEKLFF
V gene: TRBV7-8; D gene: TRBD2; clone size: NA; J gene: TRBJ2-1; CDR3 DNA: TGTGCCAGCAGCCCCCTGACTAGCGGATTCTACAATGAGCAGTTCTTC; CDR3 protein: CASSPLTSGFYNEQFF
V gene: TRBV6-6; D gene: NA; clone size: NA; J gene: TRBJ2-3; CDR3 DNA: TGTGCCAGCAGCGGACCTAGCACAGATACGCAGTATTTT; CDR3 protein: CASSGPSTDTQYF
V gene: TRBV6-5; D gene: NA; clone size: NA; J gene: TRBJ1-1; CDR3 DNA: TGTGCCAGCAATGAGGGCACTGAAGCTTTCTTT; CDR3 protein: CASNEGTEAFF
V gene: TRBV4-3; D gene: TRBD1; clone size: NA; J gene: TRBJ1-2; CDR3 DNA: TGCGCCAGCAGCCACCTCTCGGACAGGGACGGCCACACCTTC; CDR3 protein: CASSHLSDRDGHTF
V gene: TRBV28; D gene: TRBD1; clone size: NA; J gene: TRBJ1-2; CDR3 DNA: TGTGCCAGCCTACCGACAGGGAACTATGGCTACACCTTC; CDR3 protein: CASLPTGNYGYTF
V gene: TRBV2; D gene: NA; clone size: once; J gene: TRBJ1-5; CDR3 DNA: TGTGCCAGCAATATCGAAGCCACTCAGCCCCAGCATTTT; CDR3 protein: CASNIEATQPQHF
V gene: TRBV7-2; D gene: NA; clone size: few; J gene: TRBJ2-7; CDR3 DNA: TGTGCCAGCAGCTTTGAACCCCCCTACGAGCAGTACTTC; CDR3 protein: CASSFEPPYEQYF
V gene: TRBV14; D gene: NA; clone size: once; J gene: TRBJ1-1; CDR3 DNA: TGTGCCAGCAGCCAAGATGTTACCAGGGCGAACACTGAAGCTTTCTTT; CDR3 protein: CASSQDVTRANTEAFF
V gene: TRBV15; D gene: NA; clone size: NA; J gene: TRBJ2-7; CDR3 DNA: TGTGCCACCAGCTCCCCTATCAGCGCCGAGCAGTACTTC; CDR3 protein: CATSSPISAEQYF
V gene: TRBV25-1; D gene: NA; clone size: NA; J gene: TRBJ2-2; CDR3 DNA: TGTGCCAGCAGTGAGGGATTTGCCGGGGAGCTGTTTTTT; CDR3 protein: CASSEGFAGELFF
V gene: TRBV6-5; D gene: NA; clone size: NA; J gene: TRBJ2-3; CDR3 DNA: TGTGCCAGCAGTCCTCCTAGGCCCTCCACAGATACGCAGTATTTT; CDR3 protein: CASSPPRPSTDTQYF
V gene: TRBV28; D gene: NA; clone size: NA; J gene: TRBJ1-3; CDR3 DNA: TGTGCCAGAAGACATAAGGGAAGCCCTAATCTCTCTGGAAACACCATATATTTT; CDR3 protein: CARRHKGSPNLSGNTIYF
V gene: TRBV6-1; D gene: NA; clone size: NA; J gene: TRBJ1-2; CDR3 DNA: TGTGCCAGCAGTGCCGACAGTTTCTATGGCTACACCTTC; CDR3 protein: CASSADSFYGYTF
V gene: TRBV27; D gene: TRBD2; clone size: NA; J gene: TRBJ2-1; CDR3 DNA: TGTGCCAGCAGTTTCTGGCGGGGGGAAAATGAGCAGTTCTTC; CDR3 protein: CASSFWRGENEQFF
V gene: TRBV25-1; D gene: NA; clone size: NA; J gene: TRBJ2-7; CDR3 DNA: TGTGCCAGCAGTGCAAGGGGGATGAGTTTCTCCTACGAGCAGTACTTC; CDR3 protein: CASSARGMSFSYEQYF
V gene: TRBV4-1; D gene: NA; clone size: few; J gene: TRBJ1-4; CDR3 DNA: TGCGCCAGCAGCCAAGGGAGGGGCTTTAGAGAGGCTAATGAAAAACTGTTTTTT; CDR3 protein: CASSQGRGFREANEKLFF
V gene: TRBV14; D gene: NA; clone size: NA; J gene: TRBJ2-2; CDR3 DNA: TGTGCCAGCAGCCAAGTCCTCGCCACCGGGGAGCTGTTTTTT; CDR3 protein: CASSQVLATGELFF
V gene: TRBV2; D gene: NA; clone size: NA; J gene: TRBJ2-5; CDR3 DNA: TGTGCCAGCAGCGGGACCTCCCTTGGCCCAGAGACCCAGTACTTC; CDR3 protein: CASSGTSLGPETQYF
V gene: TRBV14; D gene: TRBD2; clone size: NA; J gene: TRBJ2-7; CDR3 DNA: TGTGCCAGCAGCCAAACCGGACTAGTGACCTACGAGCAGTACTTC; CDR3 protein: CASSQTGLVTYEQYF
V gene: TRBV19; D gene: TRBD2; clone size: NA; J gene: TRBJ2-3; CDR3 DNA: TGTGCCAGTAGTGTTAGACTAGCGTGGAGCACAGATACGCAGTATTTT; CDR3 protein: CASSVRLAWSTDTQYF